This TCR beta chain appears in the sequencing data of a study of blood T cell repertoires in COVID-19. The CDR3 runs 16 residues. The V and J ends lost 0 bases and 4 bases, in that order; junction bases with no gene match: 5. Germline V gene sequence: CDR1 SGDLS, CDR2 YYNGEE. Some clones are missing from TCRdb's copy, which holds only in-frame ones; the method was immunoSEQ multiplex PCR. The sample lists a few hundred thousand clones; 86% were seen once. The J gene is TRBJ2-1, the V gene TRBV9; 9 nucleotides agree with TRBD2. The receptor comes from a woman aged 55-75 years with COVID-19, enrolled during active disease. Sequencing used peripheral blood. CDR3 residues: CASSVGVAGDYNEQFF. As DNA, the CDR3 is TGTGCCAGCAGCGTAGGGGTAGCGGGGGATTACAATGAGCAGTTCTTC.